Each of the 29 T cell receptor beta chains below was sequenced from the same sample in a study of blood T cell repertoires in COVID-19. Generated by immunoSEQ multiplex PCR, the TCRdb table keeps only in-frame clones and is missing some. Of about 210,000 clones in the sample, under 90% were seen once. Sample: PBMCs or T cells enriched from blood (not recorded which). These receptors all stem from a woman aged 50 to 65 with acute COVID-19.

This clone was seen a single time. This chain uses TRBV20-1 with TRBJ1-2; D gene uncertain. From germline, CDR1 is DFQATT and CDR2 SNEGSKA (reference sequence). Deletions cut 5 bases from V and 4 bases from J, with 8 bases between. The CDR3 is 11 residues long. CDR3 DNA: TGCAGTGCTCCTCTCCCCTATGGCTACACCTTC. Its protein product is CSAPLPYGYTF.

The chain links TRBV9 to TRBJ1-2, with D perhaps matching TRBD1 (6 bases). Germline lookup yields CDR1 SGDLS and CDR2 YYNGEE. CDR3 length equals 14 residues. V was clipped by 4 bases and J by 4 bases, with 14 bases between them. The CDR3 region is CASSPIGQSYGYTF. The DNA for the CDR3 is TGTGCCAGCAGCCCCATAGGACAGTCCTATGGCTACACCTTC.

The chain is built from TRBV30 and TRBJ1-1; the D is unclear. Germline assignment: CDR1 GTSNPN and CDR2 SVGIG (reference sequence). This CDR3 is 14 amino acids long. The germline V and J ends were trimmed by 0 bases and 1 base, with 9 bases remaining between them. CDR3 coding DNA: TGTGCCTGGAGTGTACTTACGGGGAACACTGAAGCTTTCTTT. It yields the protein CAWSVLTGNTEAFF.

This clone was detected once. The J gene is TRBJ1-6, the V gene TRBV7-2; 10 bases are a match to TRBD1. This CDR3 region has 17 residues. CDR1 and CDR2 (germline): SGHTA, FQGNSA. The J segment lost 2 bases and the V segment lost 3 bases, leaving 4 bases of the junction unmatched. The CDR3 DNA reads TGTGCCAGCAGCTTGACCGGGACAGGGGCCTATAATTCACCCCTCCACTTT. It is translated as CASSLTGTGAYNSPLHF.

CDR3 sequence reads: CASSLHQGVGSYNEQFF. The CDR3 DNA sequence: TGTGCCAGCAGCTTGCACCAGGGGGTGGGTTCCTACAATGAGCAGTTCTTC. This chain uses TRBV5-5 with TRBJ2-1, with 7 bases lining up with TRBD1. CDR1 SGHKS and CDR2 YYEKEE come from the germline V gene (reference sequence). The CDR3 runs 17 residues. The V and J ends lost 1 base and 1 base, in that order; junction bases with no gene match: 8.

The chain has TRBV6-1 and TRBJ1-2, with unresolved D. The CDR3 is 13 residues long. Germline loops: CDR1 MNHNS, CDR2 SASEGT. The germline V and J ends were trimmed by 3 bases and 4 bases, with 9 bases remaining between them. The DNA for the CDR3 is TGTGCCAGCAGTGAGATCCGGAGCTATGGCTACACCTTC. Translated, it gives CASSEIRSYGYTF.

The rearrangement uses TRBV5-5 and TRBJ1-3; maybe TRBD1 (5 bases). With 3 bases removed from V and 7 bases from J, the gap between germline ends came to 17 bases. This CDR3 comprises 15 residues. Per the germline V gene, CDR1 is SGHKS and CDR2 is YYEKEE (reference sequence). For the CDR3, the DNA is TGTGCCAGCAGCTCTCGGACGGACCCAGGGAACACCATATATTTT. Translated: CASSSRTDPGNTIYF.

The rearrangement uses TRBV7-9 and TRBJ1-1, with D maybe TRBD1 (5 bases). The V gene's germline CDR1 is SEHNR and CDR2 FQNEAQ (reference sequence). CDR3 length equals 11 residues. CDR3 sequence: CAWGSNTEAFF. The CDR3 region has the DNA TGTGCATGGGGCTCGAACACTGAAGCTTTCTTT. Supplemented by reference TRBV7-9 and TRBJ1-1, the full variable domain reads DTGVSQNPRHKITKRGQNVTFRCDPISEHNRLYWYRQTLGQGPEFLTYFQNEAQLEKSRLLSDRFSAERPKGSFSTLEIQRTEQGDSAMYLCAWGSNTEAFFGQGTRLTVV.

The chain employs TRBV19 and TRBJ2-5; 10 nucleotides line up with TRBD2. With 4 bases clipped from V and 3 bases from J, the junction kept 8 bases outside the gene matches. Germline V gene sequence: CDR1 LNHDA, CDR2 SQIVND (reference sequence). The CDR3 is made up of 16 amino acids. The CDR3 sequence is CASSKTSGTSEETQYF. The CDR3 DNA follows: TGTGCCAGTAGTAAAACGTCCGGGACTAGCGAAGAGACCCAGTACTTC.

This clone appeared a single time. V and J are TRBV5-1 and TRBJ2-5; TRBD1 aligns across 8 bases. Per the germline V gene, CDR1 is SGHRS and CDR2 is YFSETQ. V trimming: 4 bases; J trimming: 5 bases; junction bases outside the gene matches: 10. The CDR3 loop spans 15 amino acids. The CDR3 DNA is TGCGCCAGCAGCGTACGACAGGGGTGGGGGGAGACCCAGTACTTC. This encodes CASSVRQGWGETQYF.

V gene TRBV19 combines with J gene TRBJ2-2, with 14 nucleotides matching TRBD2. Per germline, CDR1 LNHDA and CDR2 SQIVND (reference sequence). V trimming: 7 bases; J trimming: 1 base; junction bases outside the gene matches: 8. The CDR3 sequence is 18 residues long. This CDR3 reads CASTKGTSGSQNTGELFF. DNA of the CDR3: TGTGCCAGTACCAAGGGGACTAGCGGGAGCCAGAACACCGGGGAGCTGTTTTTT. Full variable domain (missing parts from reference TRBV19 and TRBJ2-2): DGGITQSPKYLFRKEGQNVTLSCEQNLNHDAMYWYRQDPGQGLRLIYYSQIVNDFQKGDIAEGYSVSREKKESFPLTVTSAQKNPTAFYLCASTKGTSGSQNTGELFFGEGSRLTVL.

V and J are TRBV7-9 and TRBJ1-6; TRBD1 agrees at 10 bases. Per the germline V gene, CDR1 is SEHNR and CDR2 is FQNEAQ (reference sequence). The V and J ends lost 5 bases and 7 bases, in that order; junction bases with no gene match: 5. The length of the CDR3 is 15 residues. CDR3 sequence reads: CASSPRQGANSPLHF. CDR3 DNA sequence: TGTGCCAGCAGCCCCAGACAGGGGGCGAATTCACCCCTCCACTTT.

This clone was observed a handful of times. The chain joins TRBV7-8 to TRBJ2-7; TRBD2 is a possible D gene (7 bases). Between the trimmed V and J ends, which lost 5 bases and 3 bases, there was a span of 14 bases. This CDR3 has 14 amino acids. Germline CDR1 reads SGHVS; CDR2 reads FQNEAQ. The CDR3 protein is CASSGGGDRYEQYF. In DNA form, the CDR3 reads TGTGCCAGCAGCGGAGGGGGGGACCGCTACGAGCAGTACTTC.

Points on this clone: The junction shows a germline mismatch at one end, possibly a read error. V is TRBV30 and J is TRBJ1-1; unclear D gene. In germline, CDR1 is GTSNPN, CDR2 SVGIG (reference sequence). There are 14 residues in the CDR3. CDR3 nucleotides: TGTGCCTGGAGTGTCAGTTTTTTGAAGACTGAAGCTTTCTTT. Encoded protein: CAWSVSFLKTEAFF.

The chain has TRBV10-3 and TRBJ2-1; 11 nucleotides agree with TRBD2. Germline CDR1 and CDR2: ENHRY and SYGVKD. The V gene end was trimmed by 0 bases and the J gene end by 6 bases; junction bases not matched to a gene: 4. The CDR3 has 16 residues. The CDR3 here is CAISESWTSGRNEQFF. The CDR3 coding sequence is TGTGCCATCAGTGAGTCGTGGACTAGCGGGCGCAATGAGCAGTTCTTC.

The chain recombines TRBV5-4 with TRBJ2-7; 7 nucleotides match TRBD1. Trimming removed 3 bases from V and 0 bases from J; junction bases left unmatched: 3. CDR1 is SGHNT and CDR2 is YYREEE in the germline V gene (reference sequence). The CDR3 is made up of 14 amino acids. The CDR3 loop reads CASSSGGFSYEQYF. The CDR3 DNA follows: TGTGCCAGCAGCTCAGGGGGTTTCTCCTACGAGCAGTACTTC.

The chain recombines TRBV18 with TRBJ2-3, with 9 bases fitting TRBD1. V trimming: 2 bases; J trimming: 2 bases; junction bases outside the gene matches: 17. The CDR3 sequence is 20 residues long. From germline, CDR1 is KGHSH and CDR2 LQKENI. CDR3 sequence: CASSPTPGQGPPHATDTQYF. CDR3 DNA: TGTGCCAGCTCACCAACTCCGGGACAGGGTCCCCCACACGCCACAGATACGCAGTATTTT.

J is TRBJ2-5 and V is TRBV7-2, with 7 bases lining up with TRBD2. The germline CDR1 and CDR2 sequences are SGHTA and FQGNSA. The J segment lost 1 base and the V segment lost 2 bases, leaving 10 bases of the junction unmatched. CDR3 size: 17 residues. The CDR3 sequence: CASSLRGRGTLQETQYF. The CDR3 DNA reads TGTGCCAGCAGCTTACGTGGGCGGGGGACTCTCCAAGAGACCCAGTACTTC.

The rearrangement links TRBV30 to TRBJ2-7, with D hard to call. Trimming removed 1 base from V and 6 bases from J, with 13 bases in between. Looked up from germline, CDR1 is GTSNPN and CDR2 is SVGIG (reference sequence). The CDR3 covers 13 residues. The CDR3 nucleotides read TGTGCCTGGAGTGCGGAGCCCTCCGGCGAGCAGTACTTC. Translated: CAWSAEPSGEQYF.

V is TRBV28 and J is TRBJ2-3; 11 bases agree with TRBD1. CDR3 length: 16 residues. After removal of 4 bases from V and 4 bases from J, the junction contained 7 bases not matched to a gene. The germline gives CDR1 MDHEN, CDR2 SYDVKM. Here the CDR3 reads CASSSTGTGGPDTQYF. CDR3 DNA sequence: TGTGCCAGCAGTTCCACCGGGACAGGGGGTCCAGATACGCAGTATTTT.

This clone came up a few times. The V call is TRBV11-3, the J call TRBJ2-5; 10 nucleotides match TRBD2. V lost 5 bases and J lost 4; bases outside the gene matches: 7. The CDR3 runs 15 residues. Germline CDR1 SGHNT, CDR2 YENEEA. This CDR3 reads CASSQSGGAVETQYF. The CDR3 DNA reads as TGTGCCAGCAGCCAGAGCGGGGGGGCTGTAGAGACCCAGTACTTC.

The chain carries TRBV18 and TRBJ2-5, with a tentative D call TRBD1 (6 bases). Trimming left V 5 bases short and J 5 bases short, with 15 bases between. The germline V gene has CDR1 KGHSH and CDR2 LQKENI. The length of the CDR3 is 14 residues. The CDR3 bases are TGTGCCAGCTCAAGGTGGGGGACAAGGGAGACCCAGTACTTC. Its translation is CASSRWGTRETQYF.

Only a few counts were recorded for this clone. For the CDR3, the DNA is TGCAGTGCCCAGGGGCTGGCTGGCTACACCTTC. Its protein is CSAQGLAGYTF. The genes are TRBV20-1 and TRBJ1-2; tentatively, D is TRBD1 (6 bases). Between the trimmed V and J ends, which lost 6 bases and 7 bases, there was a span of 12 bases. Germline CDR1 and CDR2: DFQATT and SNEGSKA (reference sequence). The CDR3 consists of 11 residues.

V gene TRBV30 combines with J gene TRBJ2-1, with unresolved D. Germline CDR1 GTSNPN, CDR2 SVGIG (reference sequence). The CDR3 contains 13 residues. V lost 4 bases and J lost 7, with 14 bases in between. The CDR3 DNA reads as TGTGCCTGGACCCGGCAGGTGGTTAATGAGCAGTTCTTC. Its protein product is CAWTRQVVNEQFF.

This chain connects TRBV14 to TRBJ2-2, with 11 bases matching TRBD2. Per germline, CDR1 SGHDN and CDR2 FVKESK. V shed 5 bases, J shed 1 base, and the junction held 3 bases outside the gene matches. CDR3 length equals 16 residues. In DNA, the CDR3 is TGTGCCAGCAGCATCGGACTAGCGGGGAACACCGGGGAGCTGTTTTTT. It translates to CASSIGLAGNTGELFF. Combining the CDR3 with reference TRBV14 and TRBJ2-2 gives the whole variable domain EAGVTQFPSHSVIEKGQTVTLRCDPISGHDNLYWYRRVMGKEIKFLLHFVKESKQDESGMPNNRFLAERTGGTYSTLKVQPAELEDSGVYFCASSIGLAGNTGELFFGEGSRLTVL.

This clone was observed a single time. The V gene is TRBV5-1, the J gene TRBJ2-7; D is unclear. The CDR3 has 11 residues. CDR1 and CDR2 (germline): SGHRS, YFSETQ. V dropped 0 bases and J dropped 5 bases, with 3 bases sitting between them. The CDR3 loop is CASSLDNEQYF. CDR3 in DNA: TGCGCCAGCAGCTTGGACAACGAGCAGTACTTC.

This CDR3 is CASSFTGQGEKLFF. The CDR3 nucleotides read TGTGCCAGCAGTTTTACGGGACAGGGTGAAAAACTGTTTTTT. The V and J genes are TRBV28 and TRBJ1-4; TRBD1 aligns across 9 bases. V lost 3 bases, J lost 7 bases, and 3 bases stayed unmatched. CDR1 and CDR2 from the germline V gene are MDHEN and SYDVKM. The CDR3 is 14 amino acids.

This rearrangement joins TRBV6-1 to TRBJ2-1; 13 positions agree with TRBD2. V trimming: 2 bases; J trimming: 15 bases; junction bases outside the gene matches: 13. The germline CDR1 and CDR2 sequences are MNHNS and SASEGT. The CDR3 totals 16 residues. The CDR3, as DNA: TGTGCCAGCAGTGAAAGAGCGGAGGGACTAGCGGGGAGACCGTTCTTC. It yields the protein CASSERAEGLAGRPFF.

CDR3 amino acids: CASSLNTLTGELFF. The CDR3 nucleotides are TGTGCCAGCAGCTTGAACACCCTCACCGGGGAGCTGTTTTTT. This chain connects TRBV5-5 to TRBJ2-2; D unresolved. V shed 1 base and J shed 4 bases, with 8 bases lying between them. The CDR3 is 14 amino acids. Germline lookup yields CDR1 SGHKS and CDR2 YYEKEE (reference sequence).